This TCR beta chain was recorded in a study of T cells after yellow fever vaccination. Study overall: The authors prepared low-cell-number fractions using SMART-Seq v4 Ultra Low Input. General study results and limits: A large majority of primary-vaccination clones showed up again after the booster (96% CD4, approximately 90% CD8).

The CDR3 is 15 residues long. Germline V lookup: CDR1 LGHNA, CDR2 YSLEER. J gave up 6 bases and V 0 bases, and 5 bases lay outside the gene matches. This clonotype occurred many times. What it binds is unknown. Template switching with 5'RACE generated the TCR cDNA and added a universal primer site and UMIs. TCRdb used MiXCR to reprocess the 5' RACE reads, holding one entry per CDR3 protein. Here the sample spans nearly 70,000 distinct CDR3 sequences, approximately 7% being singletons. The chain links TRBV4-3 to TRBJ2-1; 7 bases align to TRBD2. This sample comprised CD8+ T cells sorted from PBMCs, obtained about 49 days after the first yellow fever vaccination. This TCR derives from a man between 18 and 29 years old who received the YFV17D yellow fever vaccine. The CDR3 DNA sequence: TGCGCCAGCAGCCAAGAGCGGTGGGGGGGCAATGAGCAGTTCTTC. Protein product: CASSQERWGGNEQFF.